This TCR beta chain was profiled in a study of shared clonotypes between healthy human individuals. Authors' methods: ImmunoSEQ yielded junction-only sequences lacking quality scores, so filtering differed. Assay used: immunoSEQ multiplex PCR; TCRdb lists only in-frame clones, some missing. V and J calls and clone size are those listed in that table; D and trimming were worked out from the DNA. The repertoire consists of some 630,000 clones, with roughly 78% occurring once and the leading ten covering under 2%. Deletions cut 8 bases from V and 2 bases from J, with 11 bases between. Germline CDR1 reads SEHNR; CDR2 reads FQNEAQ (reference sequence). The length of the CDR3 is 13 residues. Memory CD4+ cells were the fraction left after CD45RA+ naive selection.

The sample consisted of memory CD4+ T cells sorted from blood. Subset noted: CD45RA-negative fraction. The clonotype was recovered from a young woman in good health. The V gene is TRBV7-9, the J gene TRBJ2-3, with D uncertain. CDR3 loop: CASGDTYTDTQYF. The CDR3 nucleotides are TGTGCCAGCGGCGACACATACACAGATACGCAGTATTTT.